The 11 T cell receptor beta chains below all came from one sample that was sequenced in a study of cytomegalovirus exposure and HLA in healthy donors. PCR involved 60 Vbeta and 13 Jbeta primers. TCRdb's copy holds only in-frame clones and misses some; the assay was immunoSEQ multiplex PCR. Of about 180,000 clones detected, over 65% appear once; the ten largest clones hold around 1.5%. Source material: PBMCs. The source of these receptors is a young man in good health and CMV-seronegative.

The chain links TRBV7-3 to TRBJ2-7, with 11 nucleotides matching TRBD2. The V gene's germline CDR1 is SGHTA and CDR2 FQGTGA. The CDR3 consists of 15 residues. V dropped 5 bases and J dropped 2; count of bases not matched to a gene: 5. In DNA, the CDR3 is TGTGCCAGCAGCCCGGGGGGACTAGCGGCCTACGAGCAGTACTTC. Amino acids: CASSPGGLAAYEQYF.

This chain links TRBV28 with TRBJ1-1; D unclear. The V and J ends lost 6 bases and 6 bases respectively, with 14 bases between them. Per the germline V gene, CDR1 is MDHEN and CDR2 is SYDVKM. The CDR3 extends over 13 amino acids. CDR3 nucleotide sequence: TGTGCCAGCAGCTTAACGAAGAGAGCTGAAGCTTTCTTT. Translated, it gives CASSLTKRAEAFF. Filled out from reference TRBV28 and TRBJ1-1, the complete variable domain reads DVKVTQSSRYLVKRTGEKVFLECVQDMDHENMFWYRQDPGLGLRLIYFSYDVKMKEKGDIPEGYSVSREKKERFSLILESASTNQTSMYLCASSLTKRAEAFFGQGTRLTVV.

The chain joins TRBV27 to TRBJ2-3, with 10 bases aligning to TRBD1. Trimming at V came to 8 bases and at J to 1 base, leaving 6 bases not matched to a gene. CDR3 length: 15 amino acids. Per the germline V gene, CDR1 is MNHEY and CDR2 is SMNVEV (reference sequence). The CDR3 spells CASAHGTGGTDTQYF. The CDR3 region has the DNA TGTGCCAGCGCCCATGGGACAGGGGGCACAGATACGCAGTATTTT.

The CDR3, as DNA: TGTGCCAGCAGGGGGGACAGGGGGCTGGGTCAGCCCCAGCATTTT. Its translation is CASRGDRGLGQPQHF. The chain couples TRBV6-1 to TRBJ1-5, with TRBD1 identical over 12 bases. CDR3 length: 15 amino acids. The V gene's germline CDR1 is MNHNS and CDR2 SASEGT. Trimming removed 6 bases from V and 6 bases from J; junction bases left unmatched: 6.

The gene calls are TRBV6-1 and TRBJ2-2; TRBD1 is a possible D gene (5 bases). Germline V gene sequence: CDR1 MNHNS, CDR2 SASEGT. This CDR3 comprises 14 residues. Trimming cost V 6 bases and J 8 bases, with 16 bases left between them. Here the CDR3 DNA reads TGTGCCAGCAGGGAACAGCAGGGATTGGGGGAGCTGTTTTTT. It specifies CASREQQGLGELFF.

The V gene is TRBV7-9, the J gene TRBJ2-2, with 8 nucleotides matching TRBD2. The ends lost 10 bases at V and 0 bases at J; junction bases unmatched: 10. Germline CDR1 and CDR2: SEHNR and FQNEAQ (reference sequence). The length of the CDR3 is 16 residues. CDR3 coding DNA: TGTGCCACCCCGCCCAAGACTAGCGCGAACACCGGGGAGCTGTTTTTT. Protein product: CATPPKTSANTGELFF.

The J gene is TRBJ2-3, the V gene TRBV28, with 9 bases identical to TRBD1. Germline CDR1 is MDHEN and CDR2 is SYDVKM. The CDR3 is 15 amino acids. V lost 2 bases and J lost 7; bases outside the gene matches: 7. CDR3 sequence: CASSLTGTGSNTQYF. Here the CDR3 DNA reads TGTGCCAGCAGTTTAACCGGGACAGGGTCAAATACGCAGTATTTT.

The chain links TRBV11-3 to TRBJ2-3; tentatively, D is TRBD1 (6 bases). Germline V gives CDR1 SGHNT, CDR2 YENEEA. V dropped 6 bases and J dropped 0 bases, with 10 bases sitting between them. The CDR3 totals 14 residues. CDR3 nucleotide sequence: TGTGCCAGCAGTTCGACAGGAAGCACAGATACGCAGTATTTT. Translating gives CASSSTGSTDTQYF.

The chain recombines TRBV29-1 with TRBJ2-3; 7 nucleotides align to TRBD2. In germline, CDR1 is SQVTM, CDR2 ANQGSEA. The V and J ends lost 3 bases and 2 bases, in that order; junction bases with no gene match: 8. The length of the CDR3 is 15 residues. CDR3 sequence: CSVDGGEVITDTQYF. In DNA form, the CDR3 reads TGCAGCGTTGATGGGGGGGAGGTCATCACAGATACGCAGTATTTT.

This clone is a singleton in its sample. The chain carries TRBV10-2 and TRBJ2-5; D not certain. Germline V gives CDR1 WSHSY, CDR2 SAAADI. V gave up 7 bases and J gave up 5 bases, with 8 bases separating them. The CDR3 is 11 residues long. For the CDR3, the DNA is TGCGCCAGCATGAGTCTCGAGACCCAGTACTTC. This sequence encodes CASMSLETQYF.

The chain has TRBV28 and TRBJ1-5; maybe TRBD1 (6 bases). CDR1 MDHEN and CDR2 SYDVKM come from the germline V gene. V shed 6 bases and J shed 4 bases, with 16 bases lying between them. This CDR3 has 15 amino acids. CDR3 residues: CASRPPDRINQPQHF. The CDR3 DNA sequence: TGTGCCAGCAGACCCCCAGACAGGATAAATCAGCCCCAGCATTTT.